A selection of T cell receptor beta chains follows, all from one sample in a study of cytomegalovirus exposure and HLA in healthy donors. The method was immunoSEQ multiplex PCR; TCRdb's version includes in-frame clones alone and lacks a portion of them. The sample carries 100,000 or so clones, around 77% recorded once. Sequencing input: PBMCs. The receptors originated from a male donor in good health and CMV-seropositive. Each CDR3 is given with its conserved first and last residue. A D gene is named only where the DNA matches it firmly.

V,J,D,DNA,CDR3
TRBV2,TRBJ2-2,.,TGTGCCAGCAGTGCAGGACAGAACACCGGGGAGCTGTTTTTT,CASSAGQNTGELFF
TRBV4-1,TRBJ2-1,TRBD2,TGCGCCAGCAGCCACACCGGGGGGGCCCGGGAGCAGTTCTTC,CASSHTGGAREQFF
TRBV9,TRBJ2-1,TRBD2,TGTGCCAGCAGCGCCCTCGGACTAGCGGGGTTTCGGGATGAGCAGTTCTTC,CASSALGLAGFRDEQFF
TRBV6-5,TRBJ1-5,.,TGTGCCAGCAGTTACAGGGGACCCCAGCATTTT,CASSYRGPQHF
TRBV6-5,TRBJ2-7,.,TGTGCCAGCAGCTCACCGAACGAGCAGTACTTC,CASSSPNEQYF
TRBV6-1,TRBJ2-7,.,TGTGCCAGCGGGGGGAGCTCCTACGAGCAGTACTTC,CASGGSSYEQYF
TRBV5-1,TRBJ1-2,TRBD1,TGCGCCAGCTCAGTCGGGTGGACAGGGAGTGGCTACACCTTC,CASSVGWTGSGYTF
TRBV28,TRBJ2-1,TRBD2,TGTGCCAGCAGTTCCGCCGGGACTAGCGGGTACAATGAGCAGTTCTTC,CASSSAGTSGYNEQFF
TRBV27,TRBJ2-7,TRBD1,TGTGCCAGCAGTTCGCCCGGGACAGGCTCCTACGAGCAGTACTTC,CASSSPGTGSYEQYF
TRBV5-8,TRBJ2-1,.,TGTGCCAGCAGCTTCAAGGGGTACGGCCACAATGAGCAGTTCTTC,CASSFKGYGHNEQFF
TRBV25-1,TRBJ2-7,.,TGTGCCAGCAGTGAAATGCAGCGGGTGTACTTC,CASSEMQRVYF
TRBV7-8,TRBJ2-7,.,TGTGCCAGCAGCCCGGGATTCTACGAGCAGTACTTC,CASSPGFYEQYF
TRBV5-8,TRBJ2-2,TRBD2,TGTGCCAGCAGCCGGGAGGGCAGCACCGGGGAGCTGTTTTTT,CASSREGSTGELFF